This T cell receptor beta chain stems from a study of beta chain features in type 1 diabetes. General study points: In patients and controls equally, PCR might favor templates that are shorter.

Expressed TCRB transcripts got sequenced, as all isolated RNA was reverse transcribed. Generated by immunoSEQ multiplex PCR, the TCRdb table keeps only in-frame clones and is missing some. The data show about 130,000 clones, about 10% seen once. CDR3 length: 15 amino acids. From germline, CDR1 is MNHEY and CDR2 SVGAGI. V was pared by 4 bases and J by 5 bases, with 17 bases between. A word on this clone: Its antigen remains unknown.

Sequencing input: central memory CD4+ T cells from blood. The source is a man younger than 35 in good health. The gene calls are TRBV6-5 and TRBJ1-1, with D possibly being TRBD1 (6 bases). The CDR3 bases are TGTGCCAGCAGTTTCTCAGGGGCGGGGAAAACTGAAGCTTTCTTT. Amino acids: CASSFSGAGKTEAFF.